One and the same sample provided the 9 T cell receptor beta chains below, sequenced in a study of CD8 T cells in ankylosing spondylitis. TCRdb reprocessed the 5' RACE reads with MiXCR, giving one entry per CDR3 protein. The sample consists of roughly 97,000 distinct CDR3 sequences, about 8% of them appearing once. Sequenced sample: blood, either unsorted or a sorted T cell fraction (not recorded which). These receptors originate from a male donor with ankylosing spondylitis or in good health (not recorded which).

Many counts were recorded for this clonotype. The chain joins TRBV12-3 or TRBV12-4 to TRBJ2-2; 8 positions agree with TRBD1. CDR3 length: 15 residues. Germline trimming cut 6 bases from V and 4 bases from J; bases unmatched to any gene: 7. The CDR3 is CASSGQGGVTGELFF. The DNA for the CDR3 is TGTGCCAGCAGCGGACAGGGTGGGGTCACCGGGGAGCTGTTTTTT.

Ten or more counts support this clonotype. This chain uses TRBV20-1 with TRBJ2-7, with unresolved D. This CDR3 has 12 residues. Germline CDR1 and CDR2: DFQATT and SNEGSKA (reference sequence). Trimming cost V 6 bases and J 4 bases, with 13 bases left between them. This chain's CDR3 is CSAASDNYEQYF. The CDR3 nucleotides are TGCAGTGCCGCAAGCGATAATTACGAGCAGTACTTC.

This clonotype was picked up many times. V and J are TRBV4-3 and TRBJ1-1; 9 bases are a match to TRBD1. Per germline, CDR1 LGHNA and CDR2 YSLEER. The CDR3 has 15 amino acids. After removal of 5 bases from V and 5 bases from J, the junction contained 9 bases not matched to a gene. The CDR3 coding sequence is TGCGCCAGCAGCTTCCCGGGACAGGGCGTAACTGAAGCTTTCTTT. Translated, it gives CASSFPGQGVTEAFF.

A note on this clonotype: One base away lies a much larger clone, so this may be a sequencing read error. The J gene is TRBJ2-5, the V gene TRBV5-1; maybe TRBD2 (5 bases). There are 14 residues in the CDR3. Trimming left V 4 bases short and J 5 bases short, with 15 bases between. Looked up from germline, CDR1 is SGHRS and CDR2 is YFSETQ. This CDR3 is CASSPDPGGETQYF. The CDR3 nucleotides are TGCGCCAGCAGCCCGGACCCGGGCGGGGAGACCCAGTACTTC.

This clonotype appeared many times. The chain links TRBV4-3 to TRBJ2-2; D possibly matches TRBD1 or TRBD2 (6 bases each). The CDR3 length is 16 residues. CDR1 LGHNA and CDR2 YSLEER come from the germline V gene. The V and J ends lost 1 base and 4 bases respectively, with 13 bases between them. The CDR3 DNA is TGCGCCAGCAGCCAAGGCAGGGGAGGATCCACCGGGGAGCTGTTTTTT. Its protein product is CASSQGRGGSTGELFF.

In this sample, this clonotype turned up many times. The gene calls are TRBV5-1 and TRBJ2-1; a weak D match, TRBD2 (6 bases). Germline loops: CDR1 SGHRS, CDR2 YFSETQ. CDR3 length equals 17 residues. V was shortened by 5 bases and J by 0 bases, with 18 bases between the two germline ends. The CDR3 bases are TGCGCCAGCAGTCCCCTGGGCGGGGTAAGCTCCTACAATGAGCAGTTCTTC. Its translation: CASSPLGGVSSYNEQFF.

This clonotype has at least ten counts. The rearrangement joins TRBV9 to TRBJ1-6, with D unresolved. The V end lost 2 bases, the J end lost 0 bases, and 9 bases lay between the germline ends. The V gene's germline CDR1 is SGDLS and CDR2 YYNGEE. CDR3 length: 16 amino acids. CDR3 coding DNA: TGTGCCAGCAGCGTGGGATTGAGCTCCTATAATTCACCCCTCCACTTT. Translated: CASSVGLSSYNSPLHF.

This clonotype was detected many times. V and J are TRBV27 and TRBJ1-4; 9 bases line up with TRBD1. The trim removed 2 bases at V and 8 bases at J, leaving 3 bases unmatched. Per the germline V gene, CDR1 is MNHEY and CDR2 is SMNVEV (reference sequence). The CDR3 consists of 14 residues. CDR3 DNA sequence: TGTGCCAGCAGTTTACTGACAGGGGGGGAAAAACTGTTTTTT. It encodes CASSLLTGGEKLFF.

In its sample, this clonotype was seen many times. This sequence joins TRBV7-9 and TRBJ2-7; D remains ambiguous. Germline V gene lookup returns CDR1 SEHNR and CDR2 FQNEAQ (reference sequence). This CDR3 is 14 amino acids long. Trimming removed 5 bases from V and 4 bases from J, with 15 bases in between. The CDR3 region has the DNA TGTGCCAGCAGCCCTGGTCTCCGCTGGTACGAGCAGTACTTC. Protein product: CASSPGLRWYEQYF. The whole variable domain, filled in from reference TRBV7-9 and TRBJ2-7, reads DTGVSQNPRHKITKRGQNVTFRCDPISEHNRLYWYRQTLGQGPEFLTYFQNEAQLEKSRLLSDRFSAERPKGSFSTLEIQRTEQGDSAMYLCASSPGLRWYEQYFGPGTRLTVT.